The next 2 T cell receptor beta chains were all read from a single sample in a study of T-cell memory formation after mild COVID-19. One entry per CDR3 protein, called by TCRdb with MiXCR from the 5' RACE reads. The repertoire includes about 310,000 distinct CDR3 sequences, approximately 20% of them detected once, and under 25% sits in the top ten. Sequencing was performed on PBMCs or a T cell subset sorted from them (not recorded which). These receptors were obtained from a man aged 18 to 29 who had mild COVID-19 (a few samples of this study predate the infection). Cell type and time point are not known.

The chain carries TRBV7-6 and TRBJ2-1, with TRBD2 matching over 8 bases. The CDR3 extends over 18 amino acids. Germline V lookup: CDR1 SGHVS, CDR2 FNYEAQ. The V segment lost 3 bases and the J segment 6 bases; nucleotides outside the gene matches: 16. DNA for the CDR3: TGTGCCAGCAGCTTCCGACCAACCGGGGATCGGGGGGGCAATGAGCAGTTCTTC. Its protein product is CASSFRPTGDRGGNEQFF. Variable domain in full (rest from reference TRBV7-6 and TRBJ2-1): GAGVSQSPRYKVTKRGQDVALRCDPISGHVSLYWYRQALGQGPEFLTYFNYEAQQDKSGLPNDRFSAERPEGSISTLTIQRTEQRDSAMYRCASSFRPTGDRGGNEQFFGPGTRLTVL.

This clonotype came up a few times. The chain combines TRBV20-1 with TRBJ1-2; a possible D gene is TRBD1 (5 bases). The V and J ends lost 5 bases and 8 bases respectively, with 21 bases between them. The CDR3 runs 14 residues. Germline assignment: CDR1 DFQATT and CDR2 SNEGSKA (reference sequence). The CDR3 region has the DNA TGCAGTGCTGCCCCAACCCTCGACAGAGGAGGCTACACCTTC. Protein: CSAAPTLDRGGYTF.